This T cell receptor (beta chain) comes out of a study of monozygotic twins with inflammatory bowel disease. The CDR3 extends over 15 amino acids. Template switching incorporated UMIs with a 6-nucleotide sample barcode. TCRdb reprocessed the 5' RACE reads, keeping one entry per CDR3 protein, no DNA. Recorded here are tens of thousands of distinct CDR3 sequences; the top ten clones represent roughly 7.4%. Comments on this clonotype: Its antigen remains unidentified.

Study results and limitations: TCRbeta inverse Simpson diversity was decreased in IBD patients versus healthy co-twins. Other individuals had fewer clonotypes in common with IBD patients than with healthy twins, especially with disease activity.

The origin of this receptor is a human donor with ulcerative colitis or Crohn's disease, or a healthy co-twin of an affected twin (not recorded which). V is TRBV12-3 or TRBV12-4 and J is TRBJ1-2; TCRdb lists TRBD1, though no DNA is available to test this call. The sequenced sample consisted of blood. The CDR3 region is CASSFGPRQGYGYTF.